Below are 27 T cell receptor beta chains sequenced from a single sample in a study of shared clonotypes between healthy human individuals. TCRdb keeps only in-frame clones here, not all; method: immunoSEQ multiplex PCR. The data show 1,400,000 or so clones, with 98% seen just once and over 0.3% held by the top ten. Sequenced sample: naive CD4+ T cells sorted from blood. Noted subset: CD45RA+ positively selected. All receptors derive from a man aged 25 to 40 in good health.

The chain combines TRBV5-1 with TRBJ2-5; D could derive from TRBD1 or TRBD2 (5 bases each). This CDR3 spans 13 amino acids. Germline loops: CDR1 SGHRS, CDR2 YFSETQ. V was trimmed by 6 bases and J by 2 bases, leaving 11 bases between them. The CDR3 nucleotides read TGCGCCAGCACCCGGTGGGGGCAAGAGACCCAGTACTTC. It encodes CASTRWGQETQYF.

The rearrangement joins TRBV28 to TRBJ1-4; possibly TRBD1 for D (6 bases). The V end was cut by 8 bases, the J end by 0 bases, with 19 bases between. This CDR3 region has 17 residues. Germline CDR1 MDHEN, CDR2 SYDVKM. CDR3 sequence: CASWGRGSAATNEKLFF. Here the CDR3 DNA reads TGTGCCAGCTGGGGCAGGGGTTCGGCAGCAACTAATGAAAAACTGTTTTTT.

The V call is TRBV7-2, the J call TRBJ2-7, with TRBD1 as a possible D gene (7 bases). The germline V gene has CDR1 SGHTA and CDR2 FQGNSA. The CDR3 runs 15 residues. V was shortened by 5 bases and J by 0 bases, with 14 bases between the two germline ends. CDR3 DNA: TGTGCCAGCAGCCCAGGAGGGGGCGCCTCCTACGAGCAGTACTTC. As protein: CASSPGGGASYEQYF.

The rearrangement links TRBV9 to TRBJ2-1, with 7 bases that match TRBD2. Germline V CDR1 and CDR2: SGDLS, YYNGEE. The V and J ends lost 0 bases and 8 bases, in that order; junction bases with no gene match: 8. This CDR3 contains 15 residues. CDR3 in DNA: TGTGCCAGCAGCGTAGTCGCCAGGGAGGGTCATGAGCAGTTCTTC. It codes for CASSVVAREGHEQFF.

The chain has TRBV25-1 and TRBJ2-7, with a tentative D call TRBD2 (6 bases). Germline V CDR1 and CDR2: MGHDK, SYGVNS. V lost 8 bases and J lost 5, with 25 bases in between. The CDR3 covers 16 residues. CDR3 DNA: TGTGCCAGCTCGTGGGGGGAAAATAGGGGACGCCACGAGCAGTACTTC. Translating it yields CASSWGENRGRHEQYF.

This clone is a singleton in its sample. This chain's CDR3 is CASSPPGRANEQFF. In DNA, the CDR3 is TGTGCCAGCAGCCCTCCCGGGAGGGCCAATGAGCAGTTCTTC. This rearrangement joins TRBV9 to TRBJ2-1, with 8 positions matching TRBD2. Per germline, CDR1 SGDLS and CDR2 YYNGEE. The V segment lost 4 bases and the J segment 6 bases; nucleotides outside the gene matches: 6. The CDR3 sequence is 14 residues long.

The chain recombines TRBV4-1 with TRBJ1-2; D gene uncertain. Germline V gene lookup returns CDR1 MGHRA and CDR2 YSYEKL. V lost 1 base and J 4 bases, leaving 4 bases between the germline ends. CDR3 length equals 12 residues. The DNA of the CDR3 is TGCGCCAGCAGCCAAGGGATCTATGGCTACACCTTC. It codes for CASSQGIYGYTF.

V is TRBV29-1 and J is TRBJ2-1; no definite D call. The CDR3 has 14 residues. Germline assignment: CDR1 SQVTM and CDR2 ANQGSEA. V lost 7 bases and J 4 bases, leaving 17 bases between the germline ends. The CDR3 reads CSAEGRLVYNEQFF. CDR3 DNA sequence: TGCAGCGCCGAAGGAAGACTGGTATACAATGAGCAGTTCTTC.

In DNA, the CDR3 is TGCGCCAGCAGCACGGGAGGCACAGGGTCCAACTATGGCTACACCTTC. As protein: CASSTGGTGSNYGYTF. V gene TRBV5-1 combines with J gene TRBJ1-2, with D tentatively TRBD1 (6 bases). This CDR3 spans 16 amino acids. Per the germline V gene, CDR1 is SGHRS and CDR2 is YFSETQ. Trimming took off 4 bases at V and 2 bases at J, with 18 bases between the two ends.

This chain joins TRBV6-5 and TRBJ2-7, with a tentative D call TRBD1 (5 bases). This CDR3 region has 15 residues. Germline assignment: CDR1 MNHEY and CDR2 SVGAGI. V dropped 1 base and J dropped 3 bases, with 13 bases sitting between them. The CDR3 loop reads CASSYYRGSYYEQYF. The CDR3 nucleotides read TGTGCCAGCAGTTACTATAGGGGTAGTTACTACGAGCAGTACTTC.

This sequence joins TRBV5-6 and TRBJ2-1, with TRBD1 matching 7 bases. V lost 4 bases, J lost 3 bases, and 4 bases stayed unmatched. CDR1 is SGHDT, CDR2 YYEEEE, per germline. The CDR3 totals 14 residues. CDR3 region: CASSPGQVYNEQFF. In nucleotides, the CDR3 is TGTGCCAGCAGCCCAGGACAGGTCTACAATGAGCAGTTCTTC. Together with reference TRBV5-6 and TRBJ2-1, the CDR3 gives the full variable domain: DAGVTQSPTHLIKTRGQQVTLRCSPKSGHDTVSWYQQALGQGPQFIFQYYEEEERQRGNFPDRFSGHQFPNYSSELNVNALLLGDSALYLCASSPGQVYNEQFFGPGTRLTVL.

This CDR3 is CASSPLSADNEQFF. CDR3 DNA sequence: TGCGCCAGCAGCCCCCTATCTGCGGACAATGAGCAGTTCTTC. This chain connects TRBV5-1 to TRBJ2-1; no clear D. The germline V gene has CDR1 SGHRS and CDR2 YFSETQ. The CDR3 extends over 14 amino acids. The V end lost 4 bases, the J end lost 5 bases, and 13 bases lay between the germline ends.

DNA for the CDR3: TGTGCCAGCAGTTCTCACACCGGACAGGGGAATCAGCCCCAGCATTTT. It encodes CASSSHTGQGNQPQHF. V is TRBV28 and J is TRBJ1-5; TRBD1 matches at 9 bases. This CDR3 is 16 amino acids long. V trimming: 4 bases; J trimming: 4 bases; junction bases outside the gene matches: 8. Germline CDR1 is MDHEN and CDR2 is SYDVKM. The entire variable domain, with the rest obtained from reference TRBV28 and TRBJ1-5, is as follows: DVKVTQSSRYLVKRTGEKVFLECVQDMDHENMFWYRQDPGLGLRLIYFSYDVKMKEKGDIPEGYSVSREKKERFSLILESASTNQTSMYLCASSSHTGQGNQPQHFGDGTRLSIL.

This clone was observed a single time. The chain's CDR3 is CASSIIMRQNTGELFF. The CDR3 DNA reads TGTGCCAGTAGTATAATCATGAGACAGAACACCGGGGAGCTGTTTTTT. The V and J genes are TRBV19 and TRBJ2-2; D is unresolved. The CDR3 loop spans 16 amino acids. The V gene lost 2 bases and the J gene lost 1 base, with 11 bases spanning the gap. Germline V gene data show CDR1 as LNHDA and CDR2 as SQIVND (reference sequence).

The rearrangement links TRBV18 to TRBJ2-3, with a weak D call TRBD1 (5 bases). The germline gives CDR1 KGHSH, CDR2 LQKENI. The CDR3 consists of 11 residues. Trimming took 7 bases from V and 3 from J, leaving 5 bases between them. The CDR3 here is CASWTTDTQYF. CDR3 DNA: TGTGCCAGCTGGACAACAGATACGCAGTATTTT.

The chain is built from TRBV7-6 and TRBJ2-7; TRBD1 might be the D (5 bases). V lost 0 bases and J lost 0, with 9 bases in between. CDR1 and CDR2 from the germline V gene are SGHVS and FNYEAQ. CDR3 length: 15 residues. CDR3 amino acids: CASSLATDSSYEQYF. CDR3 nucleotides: TGTGCCAGCAGCTTAGCTACCGACAGCTCCTACGAGCAGTACTTC.

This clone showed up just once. In DNA, the CDR3 is TGTGCCAGCAGCCGACTCGATCAGGGCTACGAGCAGTACTTC. Protein product: CASSRLDQGYEQYF. The chain recombines TRBV7-8 with TRBJ2-7; tentatively, D is TRBD1 (5 bases). Germline assignment: CDR1 SGHVS and CDR2 FQNEAQ. Trimming took off 5 bases at V and 3 bases at J, with 14 bases between the two ends. The CDR3 contains 14 residues.

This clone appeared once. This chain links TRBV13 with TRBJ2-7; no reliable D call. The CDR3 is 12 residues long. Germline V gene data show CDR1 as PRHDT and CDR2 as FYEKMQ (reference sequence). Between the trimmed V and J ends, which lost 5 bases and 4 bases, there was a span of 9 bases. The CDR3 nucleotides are TGTGCCAGCAGCCAGAGTGAATACGAGCAGTACTTC. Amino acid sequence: CASSQSEYEQYF. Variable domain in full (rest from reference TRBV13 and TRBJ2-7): AAGVIQSPRHLIKEKRETATLKCYPIPRHDTVYWYQQGPGQDPQFLISFYEKMQSDKGSIPDRFSAQQFSDYHSELNMSSLELGDSALYFCASSQSEYEQYFGPGTRLTVT.

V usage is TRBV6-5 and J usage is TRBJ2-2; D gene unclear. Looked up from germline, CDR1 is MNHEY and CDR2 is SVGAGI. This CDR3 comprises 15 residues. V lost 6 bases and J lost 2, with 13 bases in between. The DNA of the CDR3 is TGTGCCAGCAGCCCTGTCGGGTTAAACACCGGGGAGCTGTTTTTT. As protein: CASSPVGLNTGELFF.

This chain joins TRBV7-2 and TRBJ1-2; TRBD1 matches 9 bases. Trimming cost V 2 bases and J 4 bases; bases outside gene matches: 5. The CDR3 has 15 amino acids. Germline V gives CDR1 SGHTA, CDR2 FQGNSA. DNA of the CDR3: TGTGCCAGCAGCTTACGACAGGGGGAACTCTATGGCTACACCTTC. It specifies CASSLRQGELYGYTF.

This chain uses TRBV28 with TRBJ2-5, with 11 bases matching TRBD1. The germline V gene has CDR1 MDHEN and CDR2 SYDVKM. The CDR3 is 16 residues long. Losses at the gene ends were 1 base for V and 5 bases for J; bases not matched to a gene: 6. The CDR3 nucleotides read TGTGCCAGCAGTTTATCTGGACAGGGGGCTTGGGAGACCCAGTACTTC. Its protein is CASSLSGQGAWETQYF. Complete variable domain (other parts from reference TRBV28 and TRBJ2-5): DVKVTQSSRYLVKRTGEKVFLECVQDMDHENMFWYRQDPGLGLRLIYFSYDVKMKEKGDIPEGYSVSREKKERFSLILESASTNQTSMYLCASSLSGQGAWETQYFGPGTRLLVL.

The CDR3 region has the DNA TGCGCCAGCAGCCACGACACAGACAGGCGCGCCGGGGAGCTGTTTTTT. Amino acid sequence: CASSHDTDRRAGELFF. The chain carries TRBV4-3 and TRBJ2-2; a weak D match, TRBD1 (6 bases). Germline assignment: CDR1 LGHNA and CDR2 YSLEER. V gave up 3 bases and J gave up 6 bases, with 17 bases separating them. The CDR3 is made up of 16 amino acids.

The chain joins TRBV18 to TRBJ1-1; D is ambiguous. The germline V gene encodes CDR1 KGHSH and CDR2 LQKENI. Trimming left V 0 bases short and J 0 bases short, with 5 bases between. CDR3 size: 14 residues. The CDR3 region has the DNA TGTGCCAGCTCACCACCAGCCATGAACACTGAAGCTTTCTTT. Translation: CASSPPAMNTEAFF. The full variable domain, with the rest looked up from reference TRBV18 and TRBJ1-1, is NAGVMQNPRHLVRRRGQEARLRCSPMKGHSHVYWYRQLPEEGLKFMVYLQKENIIDESGMPKERFSAEFPKEGPSILRIQQVVRGDSAAYFCASSPPAMNTEAFFGQGTRLTVV.

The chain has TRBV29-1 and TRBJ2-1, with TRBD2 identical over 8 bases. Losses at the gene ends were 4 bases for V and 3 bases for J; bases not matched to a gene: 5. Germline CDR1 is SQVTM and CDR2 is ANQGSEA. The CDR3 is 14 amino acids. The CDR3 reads CSVGAGEIYNEQFF. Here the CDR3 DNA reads TGCAGCGTTGGAGCGGGAGAAATCTACAATGAGCAGTTCTTC.

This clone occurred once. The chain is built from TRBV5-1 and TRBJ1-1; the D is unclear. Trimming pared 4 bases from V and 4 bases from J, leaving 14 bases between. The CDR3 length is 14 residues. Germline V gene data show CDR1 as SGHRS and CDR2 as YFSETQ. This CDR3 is CASSQEITGTEAFF. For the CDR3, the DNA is TGCGCCAGCAGCCAGGAGATTACCGGCACTGAAGCTTTCTTT.

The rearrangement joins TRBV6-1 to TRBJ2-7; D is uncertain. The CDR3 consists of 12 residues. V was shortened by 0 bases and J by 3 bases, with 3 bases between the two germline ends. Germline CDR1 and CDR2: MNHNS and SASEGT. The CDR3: CASSEAFYEQYF. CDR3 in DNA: TGTGCCAGCAGTGAAGCTTTCTACGAGCAGTACTTC.

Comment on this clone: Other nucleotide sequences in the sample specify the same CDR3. Here the CDR3 reads CASSPPGSDTQYF. The CDR3 DNA follows: TGTGCCAGCAGTCCACCGGGTTCAGATACGCAGTATTTT. This rearrangement joins TRBV27 to TRBJ2-3; D is unclear. Between the trimmed V and J ends, which lost 5 bases and 4 bases, there was a span of 10 bases. The CDR3 covers 13 residues. Germline V gene lookup returns CDR1 MNHEY and CDR2 SMNVEV (reference sequence).